The 8 T cell receptor beta chains listed next were all sequenced from one sample in a study of blood T cell repertoires in COVID-19. Data came from immunoSEQ multiplex PCR; TCRdb stores just in-frame clones and leaves some out. The table has roughly 300,000 clones, about 90% seen once. The sequencing input was peripheral blood. The receptors were sampled from a woman aged 50 to 65 who had recovered from COVID-19.

The chain carries TRBV11-2 and TRBJ2-1; TRBD2 aligns across 10 bases. The germline CDR1 and CDR2 sequences are SGHAT and FQNNGV. Germline trimming cut 5 bases from V and 9 bases from J; bases unmatched to any gene: 10. This CDR3 has 15 residues. In DNA, the CDR3 is TGTGCCAGCAGCCGCACTAGCGGGGAGCTCTTTGAGCAGTTCTTC. It is translated as CASSRTSGELFEQFF.

The V gene is TRBV5-4, the J gene TRBJ2-7; D is perhaps TRBD2 (5 bases). This CDR3 has 16 amino acids. Germline V CDR1 and CDR2: SGHNT, YYREEE (reference sequence). Trimming stripped 4 bases from V and 5 bases from J, with 22 bases between. The CDR3 loop reads CASSRPEQAAADEQYF. DNA of the CDR3: TGTGCCAGCAGCCGGCCGGAGCAAGCGGCGGCCGACGAGCAGTACTTC.

The sample holds one count of this clone. The chain has TRBV6-4 and TRBJ1-2; 8 bases match TRBD1. The J segment lost 6 bases and the V segment lost 6 bases, leaving 6 bases of the junction unmatched. This CDR3 is built from 13 residues. The germline gives CDR1 MRHNA, CDR2 SNTAGT. CDR3 amino acids: CASSQTGADGYTF. Written as DNA, the CDR3 is TGTGCCAGCAGCCAGACAGGGGCCGATGGCTACACCTTC.

CDR3 sequence (DNA): TGTGCCAGCAGCCCCCGACTAGCGGGGGGCTCGCTCGTCAATGAGCAGTTCTTC. Residues: CASSPRLAGGSLVNEQFF. The chain has TRBV3-1 (or the pseudogene TRBV3-2) and TRBJ2-1; TRBD2 agrees at 13 bases. V was pared by 4 bases and J by 6 bases, with 12 bases of the junction left unmatched. This CDR3 is built from 18 residues. Germline values: CDR1 LGHDT, CDR2 YNNKEL (reference sequence).

The chain combines TRBV5-4 with TRBJ2-1; TRBD2 is a possible D gene (5 bases). The CDR3 runs 15 residues. The ends were cut back, 2 bases at V and 6 bases at J, with 15 bases in the middle. Germline CDR1 and CDR2: SGHNT and YYREEE (reference sequence). The CDR3 DNA sequence: TGTGCCAGCAGCTTTCCAAGCGGTGCCTCCAATGAGCAGTTCTTC. This codes for CASSFPSGASNEQFF.

The V and J genes are TRBV6-5 and TRBJ1-6, with 9 bases lining up with TRBD1. V dropped 6 bases and J dropped 9; count of bases not matched to a gene: 6. CDR3 length equals 14 residues. Germline CDR1 MNHEY, CDR2 SVGAGI. CDR3 region: CASRPGQGASPLHF. In nucleotides, the CDR3 is TGTGCCAGCAGGCCGGGACAGGGTGCTTCACCCCTCCACTTT.

V usage is TRBV6-2 or TRBV6-3 and J usage is TRBJ2-7; the D gene is possibly TRBD1 (5 bases). The CDR3 is made up of 12 amino acids. Trimming removed 4 bases at V and 3 bases at J, with 7 bases between. Germline lookup yields CDR1 MNHEY and CDR2 SVGEGT. The CDR3 DNA sequence: TGTGCCAGCAGTTGGGGCAACTACGAGCAGTACTTC. Its protein product is CASSWGNYEQYF.

J is TRBJ1-6 and V is TRBV5-4, with D hard to call. The CDR3 runs 14 residues. CDR1 SGHNT and CDR2 YYREEE come from the germline V gene (reference sequence). With 3 bases removed from V and 3 bases from J, the gap between germline ends came to 7 bases. CDR3 in amino acids: CASSYPGYNSPLHF. In DNA, the CDR3 is TGTGCCAGCAGCTACCCCGGCTATAATTCACCCCTCCACTTT.